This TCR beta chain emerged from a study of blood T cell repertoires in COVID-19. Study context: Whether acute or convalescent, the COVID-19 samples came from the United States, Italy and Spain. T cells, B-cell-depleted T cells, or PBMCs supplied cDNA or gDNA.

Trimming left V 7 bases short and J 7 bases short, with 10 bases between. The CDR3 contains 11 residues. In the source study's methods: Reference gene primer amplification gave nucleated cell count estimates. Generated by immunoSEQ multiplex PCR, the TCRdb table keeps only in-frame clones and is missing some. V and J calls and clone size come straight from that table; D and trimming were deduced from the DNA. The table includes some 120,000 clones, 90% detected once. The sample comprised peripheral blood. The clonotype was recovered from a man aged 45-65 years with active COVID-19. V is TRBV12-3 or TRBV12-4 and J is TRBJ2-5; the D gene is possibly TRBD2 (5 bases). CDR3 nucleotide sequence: TGTGCCAGCACCTACCGGGGGACCCAGTACTTC. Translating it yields CASTYRGTQYF.